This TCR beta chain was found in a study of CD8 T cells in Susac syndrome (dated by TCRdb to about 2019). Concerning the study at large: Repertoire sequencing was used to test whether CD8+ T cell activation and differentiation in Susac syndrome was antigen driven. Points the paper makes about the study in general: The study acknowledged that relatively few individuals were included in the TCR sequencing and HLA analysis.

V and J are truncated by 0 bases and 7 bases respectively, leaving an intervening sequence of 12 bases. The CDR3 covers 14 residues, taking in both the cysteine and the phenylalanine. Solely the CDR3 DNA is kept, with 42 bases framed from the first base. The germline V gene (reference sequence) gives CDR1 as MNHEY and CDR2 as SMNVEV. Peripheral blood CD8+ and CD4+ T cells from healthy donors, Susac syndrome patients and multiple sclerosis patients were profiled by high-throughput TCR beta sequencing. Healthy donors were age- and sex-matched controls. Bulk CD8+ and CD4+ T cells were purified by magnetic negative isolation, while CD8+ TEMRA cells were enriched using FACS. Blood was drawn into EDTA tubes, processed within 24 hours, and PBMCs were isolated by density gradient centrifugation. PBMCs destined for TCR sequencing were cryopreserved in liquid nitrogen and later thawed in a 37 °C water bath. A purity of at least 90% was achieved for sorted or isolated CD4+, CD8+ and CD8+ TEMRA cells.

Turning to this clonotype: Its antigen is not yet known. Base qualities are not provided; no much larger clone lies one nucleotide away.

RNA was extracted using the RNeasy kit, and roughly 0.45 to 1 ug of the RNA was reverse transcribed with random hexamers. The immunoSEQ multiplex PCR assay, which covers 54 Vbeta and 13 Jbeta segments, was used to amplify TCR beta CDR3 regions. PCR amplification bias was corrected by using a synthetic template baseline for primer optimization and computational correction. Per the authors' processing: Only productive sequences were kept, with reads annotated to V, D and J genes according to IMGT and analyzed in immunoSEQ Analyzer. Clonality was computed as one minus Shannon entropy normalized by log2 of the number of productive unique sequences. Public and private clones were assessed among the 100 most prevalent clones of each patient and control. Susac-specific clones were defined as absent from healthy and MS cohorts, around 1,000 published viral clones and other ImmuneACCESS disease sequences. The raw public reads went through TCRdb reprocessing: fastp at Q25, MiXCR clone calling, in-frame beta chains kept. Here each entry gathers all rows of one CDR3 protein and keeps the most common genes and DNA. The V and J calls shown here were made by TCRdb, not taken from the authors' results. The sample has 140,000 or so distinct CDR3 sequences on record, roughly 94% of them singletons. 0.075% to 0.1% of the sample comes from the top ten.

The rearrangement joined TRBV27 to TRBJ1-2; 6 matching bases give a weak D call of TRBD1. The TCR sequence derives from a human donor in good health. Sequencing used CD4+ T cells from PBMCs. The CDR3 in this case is CASSLSAGGGGYTF. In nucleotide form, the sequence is TGTGCCAGCAGTTTATCAGCGGGAGGGGGTGGCTACACCTTC.